One and the same sample provided the 9 T cell receptor beta chains below, sequenced in a study of radiotherapy plus CTLA-4 blockade in lung cancer (dated by TCRdb to the late 2010s). Library method: the immunoSEQ multiplex PCR assay. Here the immuneACCESS table is served through TCRdb, limited to in-frame sequences with V and J called. Missing clones are a known gap in these copies; in checked studies unresolved V genes cover under half, and the rest lacks a known reason. The sample table records approximately 80,000 clones; just under 75% of these occur just once. Roughly 9.8% of the sample comes from the top ten. Specimen: peripheral blood, collected from a patient treated with radiotherapy plus ipilimumab. All receptors come from a human donor with non-small cell lung cancer whose response to radiotherapy plus ipilimumab could not be evaluated.

The chain combines TRBV5-1 with TRBJ2-5; D is ambiguous. This CDR3 is built from 12 residues. Trimming pared 5 bases from V and 0 bases from J, leaving 5 bases between. Germline V gives CDR1 SGHRS, CDR2 YFSETQ. CDR3 bases: TGCGCCAGCAGTTTCTACCAAGAGACCCAGTACTTC. Its translation is CASSFYQETQYF.

This sequence joins TRBV5-6 and TRBJ2-7, with D uncertain. Germline values: CDR1 SGHDT, CDR2 YYEEEE. Trimming took off 0 bases at V and 0 bases at J, with 7 bases between the two ends. This CDR3 contains 14 residues. The CDR3 is CASSLADNSYEQYF. DNA for the CDR3: TGTGCCAGCAGCTTGGCCGACAACTCCTACGAGCAGTACTTC.

The chain joins TRBV15 to TRBJ1-2; D not certain. V lost 1 base and J lost 7, with 10 bases in between. In germline, CDR1 is LNHNV, CDR2 YYDKDF (reference sequence). The length of the CDR3 is 13 residues. DNA for the CDR3: TGTGCCACCAGCAGAGTTCCCCTCTCTGGCTACACCTTC. Amino acid sequence: CATSRVPLSGYTF.

A few counts support this clone. The V call is TRBV25-1, the J call TRBJ1-2; 7 bases are a match to TRBD1. The germline gives CDR1 MGHDK, CDR2 SYGVNS. This CDR3 has 13 residues. V gave up 6 bases and J gave up 4 bases; unmatched junction bases: 5. The DNA for the CDR3 is TGTGCCAGCAGACAGGGGATGTTCTATGGCTACACCTTC. Protein: CASRQGMFYGYTF.

This chain joins TRBV30 and TRBJ1-2; 9 bases are shared with TRBD1. V shed 2 bases, J shed 7 bases, and the junction held 8 bases outside the gene matches. The CDR3 covers 14 residues. Germline-derived CDR1 and CDR2 are GTSNPN and SVGIG (reference sequence). CDR3 DNA: TGTGCCTGGAGTACAAACAGGGGGCGGTCTGGCTACACCTTC. Translating gives CAWSTNRGRSGYTF.

Only a few counts were recorded for this clone. V gene TRBV9 combines with J gene TRBJ2-2, with TRBD2 identical over 8 bases. Germline V gives CDR1 SGDLS, CDR2 YYNGEE. With V trimmed by 0 bases and J by 6 bases, 1 base remained unmatched. The CDR3 covers 14 residues. The CDR3 nucleotides read TGTGCCAGCAGCGTAGCACTAGCGGCCGGGGAGCTGTTTTTT. Protein product: CASSVALAAGELFF. The full variable domain, completed using reference TRBV9 and TRBJ2-2, is DSGVTQTPKHLITATGQRVTLRCSPRSGDLSVYWYQQSLDQGLQFLIQYYNGEERAKGNILERFSAQQFPDLHSELNLSSLELGDSALYFCASSVALAAGELFFGEGSRLTVL.

The V and J genes are TRBV9 and TRBJ1-5, with 9 bases aligning to TRBD1. V shed 3 bases, J shed 1 base, and the junction held 8 bases outside the gene matches. The CDR3 loop spans 17 amino acids. Germline V gene data show CDR1 as SGDLS and CDR2 as YYNGEE. The CDR3 coding sequence is TGTGCCAGCAGCGGAGGGGGACAGGGAGGGAGCAATCAGCCCCAGCATTTT. Translated, it gives CASSGGGQGGSNQPQHF. The full variable domain, completed using reference TRBV9 and TRBJ1-5, is DSGVTQTPKHLITATGQRVTLRCSPRSGDLSVYWYQQSLDQGLQFLIQYYNGEERAKGNILERFSAQQFPDLHSELNLSSLELGDSALYFCASSGGGQGGSNQPQHFGDGTRLSIL.

The chain recombines TRBV5-8 with TRBJ2-2; 10 nucleotides line up with TRBD1. The V segment lost 5 bases and the J segment 0 bases; nucleotides outside the gene matches: 7. This CDR3 comprises 17 residues. The V gene's germline CDR1 is SGHTS and CDR2 YDEGEE. In nucleotides, the CDR3 is TGTGCCAGCAGACCGGACAGGGGGTCCACGAACACCGGGGAGCTGTTTTTT. It is translated as CASRPDRGSTNTGELFF.

The chain has TRBV5-6 and TRBJ1-2; possible D gene TRBD1, 6 bases. V was clipped by 4 bases and J by 2 bases, with 18 bases between them. This CDR3 is built from 16 residues. Germline V gene data show CDR1 as SGHDT and CDR2 as YYEEEE. The CDR3 spells CASSPVLDRTNYGYTF. CDR3 nucleotide sequence: TGTGCCAGCAGCCCAGTATTAGACAGGACAAACTATGGCTACACCTTC.